This is a list of T cell receptor beta chains from one sample in a study of post-analysis software for immune sequencing data. One entry per CDR3 protein results from TCRdb running MiXCR on the PCR reads. The sample lists about 540,000 distinct CDR3 sequences; approximately 34% were seen once. Sequenced sample: blood. The receptor set was obtained from a girl aged 2-17 years with multiple sclerosis. Both conserved end residues are part of each CDR3. Fields, in order: V gene, D gene, J gene, clone size, CDR3 protein, CDR3 DNA. A D gene is named only where the DNA matches it firmly. The listing skips clone size in some rows; elsewhere it reads once, few, many or a size class.

V: TRBV6-4
D: TRBD2
J: TRBJ2-3
size: few
CDR3: CASSDRRGGRTQYF
DNA: TGTGCCAGCAGTGATCGGCGCGGGGGGCGTACGCAGTATTTT

V: TRBV9
D: TRBD1
J: TRBJ1-2
size: NA
CDR3: CASSPRGTGGGGYTF
DNA: TGTGCCAGCAGCCCCCGAGGGACAGGAGGTGGGGGCTACACCTTC

V: TRBV7-9
D: NA
J: TRBJ2-3
size: few
CDR3: CASSSFRGGTDTQYF
DNA: TGTGCCAGCAGCTCTTTTAGAGGAGGCACAGATACGCAGTATTTT

V: TRBV29-1
D: TRBD2
J: TRBJ2-1
size: few
CDR3: CSHSGTSVANEQFF
DNA: TGCAGTCATTCCGGGACTAGCGTAGCCAATGAGCAGTTCTTC

V: TRBV7-2
D: TRBD1
J: TRBJ2-5
size: NA
CDR3: CASSLKSGGETQYF
DNA: TGTGCCAGCAGCTTAAAATCAGGGGGTGAGACCCAGTACTTC

V: TRBV27
D: NA
J: TRBJ2-1
size: NA
CDR3: CASSPRRYNEQFF
DNA: TGTGCCAGCAGTCCCCGTCGGTACAATGAGCAGTTCTTC

V: TRBV9
D: NA
J: TRBJ1-2
size: few
CDR3: CASSVGEGYGYTF
DNA: TGTGCCAGCAGCGTAGGAGAGGGATACGGCTACACCTTC

V: TRBV5-5
D: NA
J: TRBJ2-2
size: NA
CDR3: CASSLVEVGELFF
DNA: TGTGCCAGCAGCTTGGTAGAGGTCGGGGAGCTGTTTTTT

V: TRBV4-1
D: NA
J: TRBJ1-1
size: few
CDR3: CASSHGGRTRLGAFF
DNA: TGCGCCAGCAGCCACGGTGGACGGACACGTCTGGGGGCTTTCTTT

V: TRBV6-6
D: TRBD1
J: TRBJ1-2
size: few
CDR3: CASSYGDSNYGYTF
DNA: TGTGCCAGCAGTTACGGGGACAGTAACTATGGCTACACCTTC

V: TRBV12-3/TRBV12-4
D: TRBD2
J: TRBJ2-1
size: few
CDR3: CASTDLAGSNEQFF
DNA: TGTGCCAGCACCGACCTAGCGGGGTCCAATGAGCAGTTCTTC

V: TRBV6-1
D: NA
J: TRBJ1-1
size: NA
CDR3: CASSEIGKDHVGAFF
DNA: TGTGCCAGCAGTGAAATAGGGAAGGACCATGTGGGAGCTTTCTTT

V: TRBV20-1
D: NA
J: TRBJ1-2
size: NA
CDR3: CSAPGGGDGDYGYTF
DNA: TGCAGTGCTCCCGGGGGAGGAGATGGGGACTATGGCTACACCTTC

V: TRBV6-6
D: NA
J: TRBJ1-5
size: few
CDR3: CASSYVGDQPQHF
DNA: TGTGCCAGCAGTTACGTCGGCGATCAGCCCCAGCATTTT